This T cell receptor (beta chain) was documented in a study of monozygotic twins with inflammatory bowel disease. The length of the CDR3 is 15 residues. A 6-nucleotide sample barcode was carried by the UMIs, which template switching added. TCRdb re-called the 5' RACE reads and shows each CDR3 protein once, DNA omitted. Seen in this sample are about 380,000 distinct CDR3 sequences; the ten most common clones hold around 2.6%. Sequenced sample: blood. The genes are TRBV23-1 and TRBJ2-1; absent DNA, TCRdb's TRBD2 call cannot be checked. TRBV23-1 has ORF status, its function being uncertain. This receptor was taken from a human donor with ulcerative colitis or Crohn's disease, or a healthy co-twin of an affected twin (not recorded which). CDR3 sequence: CASSHTLAPPSEQFF.